One and the same sample provided the 9 T cell receptor beta chains below, sequenced in a study of T cell responses to AZD1222 COVID-19 vaccine. TCRdb keeps only in-frame clones here, not all; method: immunoSEQ multiplex PCR. The sample shows some 180,000 clones, just under 90% of them seen only once. Sample: peripheral blood, taken on day 0 of AZD1222 vaccination. These receptors were obtained from an adult in good health.

CDR3 sequence: CAWRIGAGELFF. CDR3 in DNA: TGTGCCTGGAGGATAGGCGCCGGGGAGCTGTTTTTT. V is TRBV30 and J is TRBJ2-2; D remains unclear. Germline values: CDR1 GTSNPN, CDR2 SVGIG (reference sequence). Trimming stripped 3 bases from V and 6 bases from J, with 8 bases between. The CDR3 runs 12 residues.

The chain recombines TRBV9 with TRBJ2-7; a possible D gene is TRBD2 (7 bases). The CDR3 has 15 amino acids. Germline lookup yields CDR1 SGDLS and CDR2 YYNGEE. Deletions cut 0 bases from V and 2 bases from J, with 12 bases between. The CDR3 sequence is CASSVGAGATYEQYF. Here the CDR3 DNA reads TGTGCCAGCAGCGTAGGGGCGGGGGCAACCTACGAGCAGTACTTC.

The CDR3 bases are TGTGCCAGCAAAGTCGGCCAGGGTTCCTACGAGCAGTACTTC. This sequence encodes CASKVGQGSYEQYF. The rearrangement links TRBV6-5 to TRBJ2-7; D is possibly TRBD1 (5 bases). V was clipped by 7 bases and J by 1 base, with 14 bases between them. CDR3 length: 14 residues. Germline-derived CDR1 and CDR2 are MNHEY and SVGAGI.

The chain is built from TRBV28 and TRBJ1-5; D is perhaps TRBD1 (6 bases). CDR3 length: 17 amino acids. CDR1 and CDR2 from the germline V gene are MDHEN and SYDVKM. V shed 7 bases and J shed 0 bases, with 19 bases lying between them. The CDR3 coding sequence is TGTGCCAGCAACCGACTCACAGGGAGTTATAGCAATCAGCCCCAGCATTTT. As protein: CASNRLTGSYSNQPQHF.

This clone was picked up a small number of times. The chain joins TRBV7-9 to TRBJ1-6, with D perhaps matching TRBD1 (5 bases). V lost 1 base and J 8 bases, leaving 15 bases between the germline ends. The CDR3 sequence is 16 residues long. CDR1 and CDR2 from the germline V gene are SEHNR and FQNEAQ (reference sequence). CDR3 residues: CASSLGAGQADSPLHF. The CDR3 DNA sequence: TGTGCCAGCAGCTTAGGAGCAGGGCAAGCTGATTCACCCCTCCACTTT.

The chain carries TRBV14 and TRBJ1-5, with D uncertain. Between the trimmed V and J ends, which lost 3 bases and 4 bases, there was a span of 19 bases. The CDR3 runs 17 residues. CDR1 and CDR2 from the germline V gene are SGHDN and FVKESK. CDR3 bases: TGTGCCAGCAGCCAGAAGTTAAGAGACGTAGGAAATCAGCCCCAGCATTTT. The encoded protein is CASSQKLRDVGNQPQHF.

V is TRBV9 and J is TRBJ2-1; 9 bases agree with TRBD1. Germline trimming cut 4 bases from V and 5 bases from J; bases unmatched to any gene: 10. From germline, CDR1 is SGDLS and CDR2 YYNGEE. This CDR3 is 16 amino acids long. The CDR3, as DNA: TGTGCCAGCAGCCCTCACTGGACAGGGGTCAACAATGAGCAGTTCTTC. Protein: CASSPHWTGVNNEQFF.

This chain joins TRBV5-6 and TRBJ2-2; no clear D gene. Germline values: CDR1 SGHDT, CDR2 YYEEEE. The CDR3 runs to 17 residues. V dropped 0 bases and J dropped 5 bases, with 17 bases sitting between them. The CDR3 reads CASSLVTTSFETGELFF. The CDR3 coding sequence is TGTGCCAGCAGCTTGGTGACGACATCGTTTGAGACCGGGGAGCTGTTTTTT.

This rearrangement joins TRBV19 to TRBJ2-2, with a possible D match to TRBD1 (6 bases). The CDR3 length is 16 residues. Trimming pared 6 bases from V and 2 bases from J, leaving 16 bases between. The V gene's germline CDR1 is LNHDA and CDR2 SQIVND (reference sequence). The CDR3 is CASSIPRTVNTGELFF. The DNA of the CDR3 is TGTGCCAGTAGCATACCCCGGACAGTCAACACCGGGGAGCTGTTTTTT.